This T cell receptor (beta chain) was identified during a study of early T cells in non-severe SARS-CoV-2 infection. Study context: From unsorted whole blood, bulk RNA was sequenced, and the chains remained unpaired. Findings of the study overall: Matching with VDJdb favored anti-spike CD8 responses (missing private and CD4 specificities).

In germline, CDR1 is SGHAT, CDR2 FQNNGV. The CDR3 length is 14 residues. Trimming removed 5 bases at V and 1 base at J, with 8 bases between. In its sample, this clonotype was seen many times. The antigen is not known. Unique molecular identifiers were added to individual cDNA molecules. TCRdb independently ran MiXCR on the 5' RACE reads; one entry per CDR3 protein. The sample lists around 40,000 distinct CDR3 sequences, about 6% occurring once. The receptor comes from an adult who was a healthcare worker with PCR-confirmed SARS-CoV-2 infection or an uninfected control (not recorded which). The sequenced sample consisted of whole blood. This chain joins TRBV11-2 and TRBJ2-2; the D gene is possibly TRBD1 (6 bases). This chain's CDR3 is CASSRGQNTGELFF. The CDR3 region has the DNA TGTGCCAGCAGCCGGGGACAGAACACCGGGGAGCTGTTTTTT.